This record looks at one T cell receptor beta chain sequence and its context. It was with 60 Vbeta and 13 Jbeta primers that the PCR ran. The protocol was immunoSEQ multiplex PCR, while the TCRdb copy is restricted to in-frame clones and leaves out a portion. The sample holds about 85,000 clones; under 80% are singletons and the top ten take around 2%. The sample belongs to a study of cytomegalovirus exposure and HLA in healthy donors. Germline trimming cut 2 bases from V and 2 bases from J; bases unmatched to any gene: 8. Germline V gene lookup returns CDR1 LGHNA and CDR2 YSLEER. This CDR3 is 17 amino acids long.

Sequencing was performed on PBMCs. This chain joins TRBV4-3 and TRBJ2-3; 9 bases align to TRBD2. The receptor's source is a boy younger than 18 in good health and CMV-seronegative. The CDR3 loop reads CASSQPFLAGTTDTQYF. In DNA, the CDR3 is TGCGCCAGCAGCCAACCTTTTCTAGCGGGGACCACAGATACGCAGTATTTT.